Listed here are 7 T cell receptor beta chains from one sample, sequenced in a study of cytomegalovirus exposure and HLA in healthy donors. It was with 60 Vbeta and 13 Jbeta primers that the PCR ran. Clones were read by immunoSEQ multiplex PCR, and TCRdb kept only the in-frame ones, dropping some. The repertoire holds over 150,000 clones, roughly 80% seen once, with 4.3% in the top ten. Sample: PBMCs. These receptors originate from a man aged 35 to 55 in good health and CMV-seronegative.

V gene TRBV4-1 combines with J gene TRBJ1-6; the D is unclear. This CDR3 has 17 amino acids. With 0 bases removed from V and 4 bases from J, the gap between germline ends came to 13 bases. Germline values: CDR1 MGHRA, CDR2 YSYEKL. The CDR3 DNA reads as TGCGCCAGCAGCCAAGAAAGCGTAGCGATATATAATTCACCCCTCCACTTT. Its translation: CASSQESVAIYNSPLHF.

The chain has TRBV29-1 and TRBJ1-2, with TRBD1 matching 10 bases. CDR1 SQVTM and CDR2 ANQGSEA come from the germline V gene. J was trimmed by 1 base and V by 7 bases; bases with no gene match: 6. CDR3 length: 14 amino acids. CDR3 region: CSARDRGSNYGYTF. In DNA, the CDR3 is TGCAGCGCTAGGGACAGGGGAAGTAACTATGGCTACACCTTC.

This chain uses TRBV11-3 with TRBJ2-7; 8 nucleotides align to TRBD1. This CDR3 contains 15 residues. CDR1 is SGHNT, CDR2 YENEEA, per germline. The J segment lost 5 bases and the V segment lost 3 bases, leaving 9 bases of the junction unmatched. CDR3 protein: CASSFRTGSVHEQYF. The CDR3 nucleotides are TGTGCCAGCAGCTTCCGGACAGGGAGTGTCCACGAGCAGTACTTC.

This clone showed up just a few times. V is TRBV29-1 and J is TRBJ2-2, with 11 bases identical to TRBD2. The V segment lost 6 bases and the J segment 5 bases; nucleotides outside the gene matches: 5. Germline-derived CDR1 and CDR2 are SQVTM and ANQGSEA. The CDR3 is 14 amino acids. Here the CDR3 DNA reads TGCAGCGTCCGGACTAGCGGGTATACCGGGGAGCTGTTTTTT. It codes for CSVRTSGYTGELFF.

The chain joins TRBV19 to TRBJ1-5; 8 bases agree with TRBD1. The germline gives CDR1 LNHDA, CDR2 SQIVND (reference sequence). The CDR3 has 15 amino acids. V was pared by 0 bases and J by 6 bases, with 4 bases of the junction left unmatched. The CDR3 loop is CASSIEAGGVQPQHF. The CDR3 region has the DNA TGTGCCAGTAGTATAGAAGCAGGGGGCGTTCAGCCCCAGCATTTT.

This clone has just a few counts. This sequence joins TRBV5-1 and TRBJ1-4; no firm D call. The CDR3 contains 13 residues. CDR1 and CDR2 from the germline V gene are SGHRS and YFSETQ. V lost 0 bases and J 8 bases, leaving 8 bases between the germline ends. The CDR3 bases are TGCGCCAGCAGCTTGGCCGTTAGAGAAAAACTGTTTTTT. Amino acid sequence: CASSLAVREKLFF.

With regard to this clone: Germline and junction disagree at one end, which may indicate a read error. The CDR3 sequence is CASSVGLTPNF. CDR3 sequence (DNA): TGTGCCAGCAGCGTGGGGCTTACGCCCAACTTC. The chain uses TRBV25-1 and TRBJ2-5; weak D call: TRBD1 (5 bases). The CDR3 extends over 11 amino acids. Germline CDR1 and CDR2: MGHDK and SYGVNS. Full variable domain (missing parts from reference TRBV25-1 and TRBJ2-5): EADIYQTPRYLVIGTGKKITLECSQTMGHDKMYWYQQDPGMELHLIHYSYGVNSTEKGDLSSESTVSRIRTEHFPLTLESARPSHTSQYLCASSVGLTPNFGPGTRLLVL.